Listed below are T cell receptor beta chains from one sample, sequenced in a study of T cell responses to AZD1222 COVID-19 vaccine. Using immunoSEQ multiplex PCR, the repertoire was profiled, and TCRdb retains in-frame clones only, with some absent. Of approximately 45,000 clones in the sample, 70% to 90% are singletons; the top ten hold roughly 25%. Sequencing used peripheral blood, obtained 28 days after the second AZD1222 dose. The receptor set was obtained from an adult who received the AZD1222 COVID-19 vaccine. Each CDR3 is given with its conserved first and last residue. A D gene is named only where the DNA matches it firmly. Where a row states a size, it is once, few, many or the class of an expanded clone; other rows omit it.

>.|TRBJ2-3|TRBV9|.
CASSVRGGTDTQYF
TGTGCCAGCAGCGTAAGGGGGGGGACAGATACGCAGTATTTT
>.|TRBJ2-5|TRBV3-1/TRBV3-2|few
CASSSRSRLETQYF
TGTGCCAGCAGCTCTCGTTCTCGGTTGGAGACCCAGTACTTC
>TRBD1|TRBJ2-1|TRBV18|.
CASHRDRVYNEQFF
TGTGCCAGCCACCGGGACAGGGTATACAATGAGCAGTTCTTC
>.|TRBJ2-2|TRBV30|.
CACPGGTVNTGELFF
TGTGCCTGTCCAGGGGGGACCGTGAACACCGGGGAGCTGTTTTTT
>TRBD2|TRBJ2-1|TRBV3-1/TRBV3-2|.
CASRKHPLAGGSYNEQFF
TGTGCCAGCAGGAAGCACCCACTAGCGGGGGGGTCCTACAATGAGCAGTTCTTC
>TRBD1|TRBJ2-5|TRBV6-1|.
CASSEPGGKTQYF
TGTGCCAGCAGTGAACCAGGGGGAAAGACCCAGTACTTC
>.|TRBJ1-1|TRBV11-2|.
CASSLGWWTEAFF
TGTGCCAGCAGCTTGGGGTGGTGGACTGAAGCTTTCTTT
>.|TRBJ1-1|TRBV20-1|.
CSRRSNTEAFF
TGCAGTCGGAGATCGAACACTGAAGCTTTCTTT
>.|TRBJ1-1|TRBV3-1/TRBV3-2|.
CASSQRTEAFF
TGTGCCAGCAGCCAACGAACTGAAGCTTTCTTT
>TRBD2|TRBJ2-7|TRBV2|once
CASSDLISGTEQYF
TGTGCCAGCAGTGATTTGATTAGCGGGACCGAGCAGTACTTC
>.|TRBJ2-7|TRBV7-6|.
CASSPPTGRSYEQYF
TGTGCCAGCAGCCCGCCTACGGGACGGTCATACGAGCAGTACTTC
>.|TRBJ1-5|TRBV5-5|.
CASSLWGLQPQHF
TGTGCCAGCAGCTTGTGGGGGCTCCAGCCCCAGCATTTT
>.|TRBJ1-4|TRBV29-1|.
CSVEKAGKLFF
TGCAGCGTTGAGAAGGCTGGAAAACTGTTTTTT
>.|TRBJ2-3|TRBV5-4|.
CASSPDTDTQYF
TGTGCCAGCAGCCCTGACACAGATACGCAGTATTTT
>TRBD1|TRBJ1-5|TRBV6-2/TRBV6-3|once
CASSYSPATGGAYQPQHF
TGTGCCAGCAGTTACTCCCCCGCGACAGGGGGCGCGTATCAGCCCCAGCATTTT
>.|TRBJ1-4|TRBV6-1|.
CASSEDETATNEKLFF
TGTGCCAGCAGTGAAGATGAAACAGCAACTAATGAAAAACTGTTTTTT
>.|TRBJ2-7|TRBV3-1/TRBV3-2|few
CASSQGYRAGYEQYF
TGTGCCAGCAGCCAAGGTTATCGGGCCGGCTACGAGCAGTACTTC
>TRBD1|TRBJ2-1|TRBV11-1|.
CASSFSGGGRGEQFF
TGTGCCAGCAGCTTTTCAGGGGGCGGGCGAGGTGAGCAGTTCTTC
>TRBD1|TRBJ1-1|TRBV29-1|.
CSVVRGTGTTEAFF
TGCAGCGTTGTTCGTGGGACAGGGACCACTGAAGCTTTCTTT
>TRBD2|TRBJ2-1|TRBV7-8|.
CASSSATGTSGHNEQFF
TGTGCCAGCAGCTCGGCAACCGGGACTAGCGGACACAATGAGCAGTTCTTC
>.|TRBJ2-1|TRBV29-1|.
CSAKHQTGSYNEQFF
TGCAGCGCCAAACATCAGACAGGCTCCTACAATGAGCAGTTCTTC
>TRBD2|TRBJ2-5|TRBV5-1|.
CASSPLGSGGETQYF
TGCGCCAGCAGCCCCTTGGGTAGCGGGGGCGAGACCCAGTACTTC
>.|TRBJ1-1|TRBV7-9|few
CASSPRQQNTEAFF
TGTGCCAGCAGCCCAAGACAGCAGAACACTGAAGCTTTCTTT
>.|TRBJ2-1|TRBV6-4|.
CASSDSTGEANEQFF
TGTGCCAGCAGTGACTCTACAGGGGAGGCCAATGAGCAGTTCTTC
>.|TRBJ2-6|TRBV19|.
CATRLRNRPSGANVLTF
TGTGCCACACGACTTCGAAACCGTCCTTCCGGGGCCAACGTCCTGACTTTC
>.|TRBJ2-7|TRBV11-2|.
CASSSLDEQYF
TGTGCCAGCAGCTCATTGGACGAGCAGTACTTC
>.|TRBJ2-2|TRBV25-1|.
CASSDDSSTGELFF
TGTGCCAGCAGTGATGACAGCAGCACCGGGGAGCTGTTTTTT
>.|TRBJ1-3|TRBV30|.
CAWSTASGNTIYF
TGTGCCTGGTCGACAGCGTCTGGAAACACCATATATTTT
>TRBD2|TRBJ2-7|TRBV6-5|.
CASRTLAGEEQYF
TGTGCCAGCAGGACATTAGCGGGAGAAGAGCAGTACTTC
>.|TRBJ2-7|TRBV7-9|.
CASSKTSVSYEQYF
TGTGCCAGCAGCAAAACCAGCGTATCCTACGAGCAGTACTTC
>.|TRBJ2-3|TRBV12-3/TRBV12-4|few
CASSLGGDTQYF
TGTGCCAGCAGTTTAGGCGGAGATACGCAGTATTTT
>.|TRBJ1-1|TRBV7-2|.
CASSFLGGSQNTEAFF
TGTGCCAGCAGCTTCCTCGGAGGGTCCCAGAACACTGAAGCTTTCTTT
>.|TRBJ1-1|TRBV3-1/TRBV3-2|.
CASSQGGRLNTEAFF
TGTGCCAGCAGCCAAGGGGGACGGTTGAACACTGAAGCTTTCTTT
>.|TRBJ2-1|TRBV2|once
CASSGGLGNEQFF
TGTGCCAGCAGTGGGGGTCTCGGCAATGAGCAGTTCTTC
>.|TRBJ1-2|TRBV12-3/TRBV12-4|.
CASSPELRGYTF
TGTGCCAGCAGCCCAGAGCTTAGGGGCTACACCTTC
>TRBD1|TRBJ1-1|TRBV5-1|.
CASSLSTGDTEAFF
TGCGCCAGCAGCTTGTCGACAGGGGACACTGAAGCTTTCTTT
>.|TRBJ2-5|TRBV7-9|.
CASSFPGTQETQYF
TGTGCCAGCAGCTTCCCAGGGACCCAAGAGACCCAGTACTTC
>TRBD1|TRBJ2-1|TRBV19|.
CASSIAGTGAYEQFF
TGTGCCAGTAGTATAGCGGGGACAGGGGCGTATGAGCAGTTCTTC
>TRBD2|TRBJ2-5|TRBV7-2|.
CASSPGTSGGFQETQYF
TGTGCCAGCAGCCCCGGGACTAGCGGGGGGTTCCAAGAGACCCAGTACTTC
>.|TRBJ2-5|TRBV6-5|.
CASSYSPGTQYF
TGTGCCAGCAGTTACTCCCCGGGGACCCAGTACTTC
>TRBD1|TRBJ2-5|TRBV5-1|.
CASSAEDRNTETQYF
TGCGCCAGCAGCGCCGAGGACAGGAATACAGAGACCCAGTACTTC
>.|TRBJ1-2|TRBV19|.
CASTKAWEWGYTF
TGTGCCAGTACCAAAGCCTGGGAGTGGGGCTACACCTTC
>.|TRBJ2-3|TRBV27|.
CASRFTGLLTDTQYF
TGTGCCAGCAGATTCACCGGACTTCTCACAGATACGCAGTATTTT
>TRBD1|TRBJ1-3|TRBV19|once
CASKPQGVGNTIYF
TGTGCCAGTAAACCCCAGGGGGTCGGAAACACCATATATTTT
>TRBD1|TRBJ2-5|TRBV6-6|.
CASSGQGKETQYF
TGTGCCAGCAGTGGACAGGGGAAAGAGACCCAGTACTTC
>.|TRBJ1-1|TRBV4-1|.
CASSQEGQGSTEAFF
TGCGCCAGCAGCCAAGAAGGGCAGGGAAGCACTGAAGCTTTCTTT
>.|TRBJ1-4|TRBV6-5|.
CASSRGSTNEKLFF
TGTGCCAGCAGCAGGGGTTCGACTAATGAAAAACTGTTTTTT
>.|TRBJ1-1|TRBV30|.
CAGWGAYGAFF
TGTGCCGGCTGGGGGGCATATGGAGCTTTCTTT
>TRBD1|TRBJ1-5|TRBV5-1|few
CASSPTTGQGSRSQHF
TGCGCCAGCAGCCCAACAACCGGACAGGGGTCGAGATCCCAGCATTTT
>TRBD2|TRBJ2-7|TRBV7-9|.
CASSLVSGKVYEQYF
TGTGCCAGCAGCTTAGTTAGCGGGAAAGTCTACGAGCAGTACTTC
>TRBD2|TRBJ2-2|TRBV10-3|few
CAISESRAGVTNTGELFF
TGTGCCATCAGTGAGTCCCGAGCGGGAGTCACGAACACCGGGGAGCTGTTTTTT
>.|TRBJ1-2|TRBV6-5|.
CASSYRRNYGYTF
TGTGCCAGCAGTTACCGGAGAAACTATGGCTACACCTTC
>.|TRBJ2-7|TRBV5-4|once
CASSHRDTFREQYF
TGTGCCAGCAGCCACCGGGACACCTTCCGCGAGCAGTACTTC
>TRBD2|TRBJ2-3|TRBV29-1|.
CSVEVWLAGGDTQYF
TGCAGCGTTGAGGTTTGGCTAGCGGGGGGGGATACGCAGTATTTT
>TRBD1|TRBJ1-6|TRBV5-1|once
CASSLPGTGDSPPLHF
TGCGCCAGCAGCCTTCCCGGGACAGGGGATTCTCCACCCCTCCACTTT
>TRBD1|TRBJ2-1|TRBV7-9|large
CASSPTGDNEQFF
TGTGCCAGCAGCCCGACAGGGGACAATGAGCAGTTCTTC
>.|TRBJ2-3|TRBV10-2|.
CASWGSGTLSSTDTQYF
TGCGCCAGCTGGGGCTCCGGGACTCTCTCTAGCACAGATACGCAGTATTTT